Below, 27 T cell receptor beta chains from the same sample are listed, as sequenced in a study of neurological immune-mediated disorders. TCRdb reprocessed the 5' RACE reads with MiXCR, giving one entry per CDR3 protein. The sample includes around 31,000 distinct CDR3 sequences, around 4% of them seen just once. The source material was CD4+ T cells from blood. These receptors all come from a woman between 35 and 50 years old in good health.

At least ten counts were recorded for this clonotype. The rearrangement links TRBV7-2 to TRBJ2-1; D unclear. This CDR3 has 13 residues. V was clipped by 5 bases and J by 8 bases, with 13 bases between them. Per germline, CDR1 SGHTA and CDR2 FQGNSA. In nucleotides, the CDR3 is TGTGCCAGCAGCAATCTCATCCAGTATGAGCAGTTCTTC. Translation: CASSNLIQYEQFF.

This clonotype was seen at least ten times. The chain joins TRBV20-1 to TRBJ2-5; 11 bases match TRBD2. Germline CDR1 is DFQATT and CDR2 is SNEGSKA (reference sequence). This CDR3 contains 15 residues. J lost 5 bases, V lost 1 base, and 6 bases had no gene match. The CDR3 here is CSARVLAGGWETQYF. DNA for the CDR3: TGCAGTGCTAGAGTTCTAGCGGGAGGTTGGGAGACCCAGTACTTC.

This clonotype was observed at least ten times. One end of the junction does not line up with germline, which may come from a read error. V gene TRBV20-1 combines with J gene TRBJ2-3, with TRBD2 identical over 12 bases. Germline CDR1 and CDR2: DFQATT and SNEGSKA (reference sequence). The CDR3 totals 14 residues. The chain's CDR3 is CSARVDRGLAGTRF. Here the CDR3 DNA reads TGCAGTGCTAGAGTTGATCGCGGACTAGCGGGGACGCGATTT.

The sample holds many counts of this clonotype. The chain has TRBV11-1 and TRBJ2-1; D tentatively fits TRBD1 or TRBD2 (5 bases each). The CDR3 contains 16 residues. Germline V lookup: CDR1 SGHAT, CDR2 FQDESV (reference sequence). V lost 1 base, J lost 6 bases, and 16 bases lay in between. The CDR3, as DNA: TGTGCCAGCAGCTTAGTTCGGGGCTCCCTGGTCAATGAGCAGTTCTTC. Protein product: CASSLVRGSLVNEQFF.

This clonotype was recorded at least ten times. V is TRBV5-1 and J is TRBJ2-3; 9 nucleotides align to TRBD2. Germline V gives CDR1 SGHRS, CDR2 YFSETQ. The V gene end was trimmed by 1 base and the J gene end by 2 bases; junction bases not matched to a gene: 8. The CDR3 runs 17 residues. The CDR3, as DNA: TGCGCCAGCAGCTTGCGTGTCCAGCGGGGGGACACAGATACGCAGTATTTT. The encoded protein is CASSLRVQRGDTDTQYF. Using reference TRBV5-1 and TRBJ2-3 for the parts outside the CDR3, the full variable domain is KAGVTQTPRYLIKTRGQQVTLSCSPISGHRSVSWYQQTPGQGLQFLFEYFSETQRNKGNFPGRFSGRQFSNSRSEMNVSTLELGDSALYLCASSLRVQRGDTDTQYFGPGTRLTVL.

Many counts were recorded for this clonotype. The CDR3 is CSALGGVSSYNEQFF. Here the CDR3 DNA reads TGCAGTGCCCTAGGCGGGGTCAGCTCCTACAATGAGCAGTTCTTC. This rearrangement joins TRBV20-1 to TRBJ2-1; a weak D match, TRBD2 (6 bases). The CDR3 runs to 15 residues. Germline V gene lookup returns CDR1 DFQATT and CDR2 SNEGSKA (reference sequence). Trimming took off 6 bases at V and 0 bases at J, with 15 bases between the two ends.

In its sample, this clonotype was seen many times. The DNA of the CDR3 is TGTGCCAGCAGTTCCCAGCTCAATCAGCCCCAGCATTTT. Amino acids: CASSSQLNQPQHF. The chain recombines TRBV28 with TRBJ1-5; D gene uncertain. CDR1 is MDHEN and CDR2 is SYDVKM in the germline V gene. The CDR3 covers 13 residues. V was cut by 4 bases and J by 3 bases, with 7 bases left in between.

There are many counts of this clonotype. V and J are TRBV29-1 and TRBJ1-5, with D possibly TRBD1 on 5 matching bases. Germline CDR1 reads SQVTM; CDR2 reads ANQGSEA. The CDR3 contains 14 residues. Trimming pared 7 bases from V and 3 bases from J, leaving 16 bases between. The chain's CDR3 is CSAGEWGTNQPQHF. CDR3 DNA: TGCAGCGCCGGGGAATGGGGGACCAATCAGCCCCAGCATTTT.

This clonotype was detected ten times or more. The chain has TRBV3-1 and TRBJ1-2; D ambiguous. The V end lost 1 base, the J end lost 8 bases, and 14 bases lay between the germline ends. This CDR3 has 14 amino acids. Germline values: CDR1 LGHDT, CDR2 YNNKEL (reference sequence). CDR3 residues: CASSQGGGVWGYTF. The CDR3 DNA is TGTGCCAGCAGCCAAGGCGGCGGGGTATGGGGCTACACCTTC.

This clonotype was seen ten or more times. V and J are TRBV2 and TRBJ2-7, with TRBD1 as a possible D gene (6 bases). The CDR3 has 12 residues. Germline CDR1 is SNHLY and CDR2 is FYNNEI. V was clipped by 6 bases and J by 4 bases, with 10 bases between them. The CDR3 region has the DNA TGTGCCAGCAGGGCAGGGGATTACGAGCAGTACTTC. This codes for CASRAGDYEQYF.

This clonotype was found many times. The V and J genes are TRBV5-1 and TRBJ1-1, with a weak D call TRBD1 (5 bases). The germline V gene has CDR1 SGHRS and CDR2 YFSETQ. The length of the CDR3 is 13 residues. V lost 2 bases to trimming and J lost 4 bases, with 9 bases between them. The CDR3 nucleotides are TGCGCCAGCAGCTTCCAGGGAGGCACTGAAGCTTTCTTT. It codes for CASSFQGGTEAFF.

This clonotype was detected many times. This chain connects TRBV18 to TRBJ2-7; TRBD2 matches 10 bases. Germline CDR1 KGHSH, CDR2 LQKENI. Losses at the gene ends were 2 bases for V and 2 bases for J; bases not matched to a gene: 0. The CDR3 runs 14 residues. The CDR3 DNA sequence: TGTGCCAGCTCACCAACTAGCGGGACCTACGAGCAGTACTTC. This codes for CASSPTSGTYEQYF.

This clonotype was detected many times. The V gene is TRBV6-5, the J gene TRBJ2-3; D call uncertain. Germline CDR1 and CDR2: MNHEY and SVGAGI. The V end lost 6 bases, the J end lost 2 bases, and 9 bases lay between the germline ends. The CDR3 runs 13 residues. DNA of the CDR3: TGTGCCAGCAGGTGGGATCTCACAGATACGCAGTATTTT. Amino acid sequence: CASRWDLTDTQYF.

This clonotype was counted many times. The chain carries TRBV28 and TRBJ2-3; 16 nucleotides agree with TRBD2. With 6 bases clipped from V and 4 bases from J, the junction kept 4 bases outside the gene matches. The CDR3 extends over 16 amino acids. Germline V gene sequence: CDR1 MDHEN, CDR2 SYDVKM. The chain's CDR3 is CASRGLAGGYADTQYF. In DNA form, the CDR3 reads TGTGCCAGCAGGGGACTAGCGGGAGGGTACGCAGATACGCAGTATTTT.

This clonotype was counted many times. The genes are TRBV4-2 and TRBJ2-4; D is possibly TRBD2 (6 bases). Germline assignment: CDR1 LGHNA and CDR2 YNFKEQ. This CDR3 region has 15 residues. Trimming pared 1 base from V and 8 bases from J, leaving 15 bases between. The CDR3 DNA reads TGTGCCAGCAGCCAAGTCGGACCCCGCGGGGACATTCAGTACTTC. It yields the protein CASSQVGPRGDIQYF.

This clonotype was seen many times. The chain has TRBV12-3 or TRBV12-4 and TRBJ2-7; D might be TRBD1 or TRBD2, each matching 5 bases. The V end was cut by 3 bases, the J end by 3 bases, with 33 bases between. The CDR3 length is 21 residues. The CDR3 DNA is TGTGCCAGCAGTTTGTCTTCGAAAGTTTTGCGAGGTGGGACGACTTTCTACGAGCAGTACTTC. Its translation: CASSLSSKVLRGGTTFYEQYF.

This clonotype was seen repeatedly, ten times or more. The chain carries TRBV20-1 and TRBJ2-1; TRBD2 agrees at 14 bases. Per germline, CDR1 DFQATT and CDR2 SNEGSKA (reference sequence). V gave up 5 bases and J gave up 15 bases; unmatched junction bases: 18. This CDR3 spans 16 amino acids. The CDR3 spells CSAGPPTPGLAGELFF. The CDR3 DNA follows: TGCAGTGCTGGTCCCCCTACTCCGGGACTAGCGGGAGAGTTGTTCTTC.

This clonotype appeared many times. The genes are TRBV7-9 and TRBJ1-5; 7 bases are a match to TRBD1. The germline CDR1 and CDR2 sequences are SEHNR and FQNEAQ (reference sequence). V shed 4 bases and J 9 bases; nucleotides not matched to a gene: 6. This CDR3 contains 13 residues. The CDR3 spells CASSSRQGWPQHF. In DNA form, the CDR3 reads TGTGCCAGCAGCTCTCGACAGGGCTGGCCCCAGCATTTT.

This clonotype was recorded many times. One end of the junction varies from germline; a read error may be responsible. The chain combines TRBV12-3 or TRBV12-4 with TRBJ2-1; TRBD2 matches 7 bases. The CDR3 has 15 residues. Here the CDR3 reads CASRLGVGLVNEQFF. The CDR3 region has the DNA TGTGCCAGCAGGTTAGGGGTAGGACTAGTGAATGAGCAGTTCTTC.

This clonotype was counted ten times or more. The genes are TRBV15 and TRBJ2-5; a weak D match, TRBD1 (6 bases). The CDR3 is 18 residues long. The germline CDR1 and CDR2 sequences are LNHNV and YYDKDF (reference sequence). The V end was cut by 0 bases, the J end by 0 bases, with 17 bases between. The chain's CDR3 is CATSREGGGSQYQETQYF. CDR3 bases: TGTGCCACCAGCAGAGAGGGTGGGGGCAGTCAATACCAAGAGACCCAGTACTTC.

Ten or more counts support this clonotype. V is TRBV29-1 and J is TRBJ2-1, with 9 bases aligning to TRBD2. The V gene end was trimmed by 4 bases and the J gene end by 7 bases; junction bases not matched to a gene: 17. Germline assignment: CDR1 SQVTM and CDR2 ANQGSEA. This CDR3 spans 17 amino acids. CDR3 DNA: TGCAGCGTTGTCGGCGGGTTAGCGGGGGTCTCCATGAATGAGCAGTTCTTC. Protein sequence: CSVVGGLAGVSMNEQFF.

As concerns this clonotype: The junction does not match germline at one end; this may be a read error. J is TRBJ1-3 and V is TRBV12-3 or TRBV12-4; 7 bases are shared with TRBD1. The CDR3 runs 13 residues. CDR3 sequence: CTSDRDAGNTIYF. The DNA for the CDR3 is TGTACCAGCGACAGGGATGCTGGAAACACCATATATTTT.

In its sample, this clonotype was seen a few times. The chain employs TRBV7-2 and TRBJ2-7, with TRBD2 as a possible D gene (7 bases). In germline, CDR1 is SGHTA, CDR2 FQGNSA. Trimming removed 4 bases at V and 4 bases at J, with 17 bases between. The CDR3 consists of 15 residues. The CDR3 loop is CASSSRGGGPYEQYF. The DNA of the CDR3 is TGTGCCAGCAGCTCGAGGGGGGGGGGACCATACGAGCAGTACTTC.

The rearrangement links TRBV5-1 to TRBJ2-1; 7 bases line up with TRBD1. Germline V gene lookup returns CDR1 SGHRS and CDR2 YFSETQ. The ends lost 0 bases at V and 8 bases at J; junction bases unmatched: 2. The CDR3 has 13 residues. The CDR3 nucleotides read TGCGCCAGCAGCTTGGACAGGGGTGATGAGCAGTTCTTC. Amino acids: CASSLDRGDEQFF.

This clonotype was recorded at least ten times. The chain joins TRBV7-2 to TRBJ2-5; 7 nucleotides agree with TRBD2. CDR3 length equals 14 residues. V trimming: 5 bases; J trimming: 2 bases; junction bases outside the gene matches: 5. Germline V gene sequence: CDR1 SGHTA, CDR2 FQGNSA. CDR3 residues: CASSVSGNQETQYF. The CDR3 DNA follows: TGTGCCAGCAGCGTGAGCGGGAATCAAGAGACCCAGTACTTC.

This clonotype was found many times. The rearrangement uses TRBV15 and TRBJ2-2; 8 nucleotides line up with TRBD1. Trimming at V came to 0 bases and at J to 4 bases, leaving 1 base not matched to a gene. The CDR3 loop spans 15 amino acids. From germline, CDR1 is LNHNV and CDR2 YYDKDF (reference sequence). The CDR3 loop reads CATSRETGATGELFF. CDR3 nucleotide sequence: TGTGCCACCAGCAGAGAGACAGGGGCCACCGGGGAGCTGTTTTTT.

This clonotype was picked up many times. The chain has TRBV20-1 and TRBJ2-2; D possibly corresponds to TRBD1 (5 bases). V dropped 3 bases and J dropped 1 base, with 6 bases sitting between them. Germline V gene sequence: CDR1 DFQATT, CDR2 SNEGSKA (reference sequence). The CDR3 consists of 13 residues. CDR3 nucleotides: TGCAGTGCTAGCACAGGGAACACCGGGGAGCTGTTTTTT. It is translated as CSASTGNTGELFF.